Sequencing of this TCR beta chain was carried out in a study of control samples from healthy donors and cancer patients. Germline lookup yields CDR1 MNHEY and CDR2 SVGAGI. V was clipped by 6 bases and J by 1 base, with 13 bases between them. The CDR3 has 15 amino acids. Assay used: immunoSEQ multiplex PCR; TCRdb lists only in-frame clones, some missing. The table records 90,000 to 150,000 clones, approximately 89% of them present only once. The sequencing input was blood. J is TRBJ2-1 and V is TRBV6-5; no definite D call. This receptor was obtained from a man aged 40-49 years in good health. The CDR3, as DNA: TGTGCCAGCAGCGACCTTCGGGCGTCCTACAATGAGCAGTTCTTC. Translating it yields CASSDLRASYNEQFF.